The 29 T cell receptor beta chains in this list originate from one sample, sequenced in a study of CD8+ T cells in alopecia areata. Investigators isolated RNA and reverse transcribed it into cDNA to act as the sequencing template. The method was immunoSEQ multiplex PCR; TCRdb's version includes in-frame clones alone and lacks a portion of them. The table lists about 200,000 clones, around 50% of them singletons. The sequenced material came from CD8+ T cells sorted from blood. The receptor source for this set is a human donor in good health.

This clone was counted only a few times. Other DNA sequences from this sample encode an identical CDR3 as well. The chain uses TRBV19 and TRBJ1-1, with a weak D call TRBD1 (5 bases). Trimming stripped 4 bases from V and 0 bases from J, with 6 bases between. Germline-derived CDR1 and CDR2 are LNHDA and SQIVND (reference sequence). The CDR3 length is 13 residues. CDR3 coding DNA: TGTGCCAGTAGTAGGGGGATGAACACTGAAGCTTTCTTT. Translation: CASSRGMNTEAFF.

The chain joins TRBV29-1 to TRBJ2-2; D gene uncertain. Germline-derived CDR1 and CDR2 are SQVTM and ANQGSEA. Trimming pared 3 bases from V and 0 bases from J, leaving 11 bases between. The CDR3 runs to 15 residues. The CDR3 DNA sequence: TGCAGCGTTGACGATTTAGGGACGAACACCGGGGAGCTGTTTTTT. This sequence encodes CSVDDLGTNTGELFF.

Only a few counts were recorded for this clone. The CDR3 protein is CASSLLGKGYEQYF. Written as DNA, the CDR3 is TGTGCCAGCAGCTTGCTAGGGAAAGGCTACGAGCAGTACTTC. The chain has TRBV5-6 and TRBJ2-7; no clear D. Germline lookup yields CDR1 SGHDT and CDR2 YYEEEE. Trimming removed 1 base at V and 3 bases at J, with 11 bases between. This CDR3 is built from 14 residues.

This chain connects TRBV2 to TRBJ2-1, with TRBD2 matching over 9 bases. Unmatched junction bases numbered 7, after V lost 3 bases and J lost 7 bases. CDR3 size: 15 residues. In germline, CDR1 is SNHLY, CDR2 FYNNEI. In nucleotides, the CDR3 is TGTGCCAGCAGTGATTTCGAGACTAGCGGTAATGAGCAGTTCTTC. Translating it yields CASSDFETSGNEQFF. The full variable domain, completed using reference TRBV2 and TRBJ2-1, is EPEVTQTPSHQVTQMGQEVILRCVPISNHLYFYWYRQILGQKVEFLVSFYNNEISEKSEIFDDQFSVERPDGSNFTLKIRSTKLEDSAMYFCASSDFETSGNEQFFGPGTRLTVL.

The chain carries TRBV13 and TRBJ1-4; 9 positions agree with TRBD1. The germline V gene encodes CDR1 PRHDT and CDR2 FYEKMQ (reference sequence). The CDR3 extends over 15 amino acids. Trimming removed 5 bases from V and 7 bases from J; junction bases left unmatched: 8. For the CDR3, the DNA is TGTGCCAGCAGCAAGTGGGGGACAGGGAGTGAAAAACTGTTTTTT. Encoded protein: CASSKWGTGSEKLFF.

The rearrangement joins TRBV19 to TRBJ2-6; D call uncertain. CDR3 length: 12 residues. Between the trimmed V and J ends, which lost 8 bases and 1 base, there was a span of 3 bases. From germline, CDR1 is LNHDA and CDR2 SQIVND (reference sequence). CDR3 coding DNA: TGTGCCAGTCGGTCTGGGGCCAACGTCCTGACTTTC. Translated: CASRSGANVLTF.

The chain uses TRBV7-9 and TRBJ2-7; TRBD1 might be the D (6 bases). CDR3 size: 15 residues. Germline values: CDR1 SEHNR, CDR2 FQNEAQ (reference sequence). Trimming took off 4 bases at V and 2 bases at J, with 15 bases between the two ends. The CDR3 protein is CASSSQGIGAYEQYF. Written as DNA, the CDR3 is TGTGCCAGCAGCTCACAGGGAATAGGAGCCTACGAGCAGTACTTC.

The chain's CDR3 is CASSLAYQETQYF. CDR3 nucleotides: TGTGCCAGCAGTCTAGCGTACCAAGAGACCCAGTACTTC. The chain employs TRBV6-5 and TRBJ2-5, with D tentatively TRBD2 (6 bases). Between the trimmed V and J ends, which lost 5 bases and 0 bases, there was a span of 7 bases. The CDR3 runs 13 residues. The V gene's germline CDR1 is MNHEY and CDR2 SVGAGI.

The rearrangement links TRBV7-9 to TRBJ2-3; D possibly uses TRBD1 or TRBD2 (6 bases each). CDR3 length equals 15 residues. Germline V gene sequence: CDR1 SEHNR, CDR2 FQNEAQ (reference sequence). The V end was cut by 1 base, the J end by 4 bases, with 12 bases between. The DNA of the CDR3 is TGTGCCAGCAGCTTAGATCCAGGGGACTCAGATACGCAGTATTTT. Translated, it gives CASSLDPGDSDTQYF.

The chain carries TRBV27 and TRBJ2-2, with a possible D match to TRBD1 (6 bases). Germline loops: CDR1 MNHEY, CDR2 SMNVEV (reference sequence). Deletions cut 5 bases from V and 4 bases from J, with 11 bases between. CDR3 length: 14 residues. CDR3 sequence: CASSQGQFTGELFF. CDR3 coding DNA: TGTGCCAGCAGTCAAGGACAGTTCACCGGGGAGCTGTTTTTT.

This rearrangement joins TRBV7-2 to TRBJ1-2; TRBD1 might be the D (5 bases). V was clipped by 5 bases and J by 5 bases, with 12 bases between them. Looked up from germline, CDR1 is SGHTA and CDR2 is FQGNSA. The CDR3 extends over 13 amino acids. CDR3 DNA: TGTGCCAGCAGCGTGGGGGGACCTTATGGCTACACCTTC. Its translation: CASSVGGPYGYTF. Combining the CDR3 with reference TRBV7-2 and TRBJ1-2 gives the whole variable domain GAGVSQSPSNKVTEKGKDVELRCDPISGHTALYWYRQSLGQGLEFLIYFQGNSAPDKSGLPSDRFSAERTGGSVSTLTIQRTQQEDSAVYLCASSVGGPYGYTFGSGTRLTVV.

This sequence joins TRBV4-2 and TRBJ1-6; weak D call: TRBD1 (5 bases). Germline CDR1 and CDR2: LGHNA and YNFKEQ. The CDR3 is 14 amino acids. Deletions cut 1 base from V and 9 bases from J, with 10 bases between. For the CDR3, the DNA is TGTGCCAGCAGCCAAGGGGGCTCGTTTTCACCCCTCCACTTT. Protein: CASSQGGSFSPLHF.

V is TRBV15 and J is TRBJ1-4; D is ambiguous. V dropped 5 bases and J dropped 4 bases, with 14 bases sitting between them. The length of the CDR3 is 15 residues. Germline CDR1 LNHNV, CDR2 YYDKDF (reference sequence). The CDR3 region has the DNA TGTGCCACCAGCGATGCCGCAGGCTTTAATGAAAAACTGTTTTTT. This sequence encodes CATSDAAGFNEKLFF.

V and J are TRBV7-9 and TRBJ2-7; tentative D call: TRBD2 (5 bases). The CDR3 loop spans 17 amino acids. Trimming took off 0 bases at V and 3 bases at J, with 18 bases between the two ends. Germline CDR1 is SEHNR and CDR2 is FQNEAQ (reference sequence). CDR3 amino acids: CASSLAHVGGSDYEQYF. The CDR3 DNA is TGTGCCAGCAGCTTAGCGCACGTCGGAGGATCAGACTACGAGCAGTACTTC.

This clone appeared a single time. This chain links TRBV11-2 with TRBJ2-7, with D uncertain. Per germline, CDR1 SGHAT and CDR2 FQNNGV. This CDR3 contains 15 residues. Trimming cost V 6 bases and J 6 bases, with 21 bases left between them. CDR3 coding DNA: TGTGCCAGCAGTTATTGGGAATTCAAACCCCTCGAGCAGTACTTC. This gives the protein CASSYWEFKPLEQYF.

The V and J genes are TRBV6-5 and TRBJ2-7; possible D gene TRBD1, 5 bases. V gave up 2 bases and J gave up 6 bases, with 11 bases separating them. The CDR3 has 13 residues. CDR1 is MNHEY and CDR2 is SVGAGI in the germline V gene. The CDR3 sequence: CASSYGDRTEQYF. Written as DNA, the CDR3 is TGTGCCAGCAGTTACGGTGACAGAACCGAGCAGTACTTC.

The chain employs TRBV5-6 and TRBJ2-1; 11 bases agree with TRBD1. The V segment lost 5 bases and the J segment 14 bases; nucleotides outside the gene matches: 6. CDR3 size: 12 residues. CDR1 is SGHDT and CDR2 is YYEEEE in the germline V gene. The CDR3 region is CASRRDRGEEFF. The DNA of the CDR3 is TGTGCCAGCAGACGGGACAGGGGGGAGGAGTTCTTC.

A single count supports this clone. The chain is built from TRBV27 and TRBJ1-1; 8 nucleotides align to TRBD1. Germline V CDR1 and CDR2: MNHEY, SMNVEV (reference sequence). This CDR3 comprises 12 residues. V trimming: 9 bases; J trimming: 7 bases; junction bases outside the gene matches: 7. The CDR3 DNA sequence: TGTGCCAGTAGCAGGGGGCTTAATGAAGCTTTCTTT. As protein: CASSRGLNEAFF.

V usage is TRBV2 and J usage is TRBJ1-2; 11 bases line up with TRBD1. CDR1 and CDR2 from the germline V gene are SNHLY and FYNNEI. The CDR3 consists of 16 residues. After removal of 6 bases from V and 2 bases from J, the junction contained 8 bases not matched to a gene. The CDR3 bases are TGTGCCAGCAGCCCTGGGGACAGGGGGATCAACTATGGCTACACCTTC. Amino acid sequence: CASSPGDRGINYGYTF.

The chain couples TRBV29-1 to TRBJ2-6, with unresolved D. Trimming shortened V by 4 bases and J by 0 bases, and 13 bases separated the two germline ends. The CDR3 spans 16 residues. In germline, CDR1 is SQVTM, CDR2 ANQGSEA. The CDR3 DNA follows: TGCAGCGTTGCTCAAGATTGGGGCTCTGGGGCCAACGTCCTGACTTTC. This gives the protein CSVAQDWGSGANVLTF.

This clone was counted a few times. The chain combines TRBV9 with TRBJ2-5, with no clear D. V lost 3 bases and J lost 5, with 14 bases in between. The germline V gene encodes CDR1 SGDLS and CDR2 YYNGEE. The CDR3 contains 14 residues. CDR3 DNA: TGTGCCAGCAGCGGTCGGTTCCCCGGGGAGACCCAGTACTTC. Translated: CASSGRFPGETQYF.

In regard to this clone: Other DNA variants within this sample encode the same CDR3. V usage is TRBV4-1 and J usage is TRBJ1-1; TRBD1 might be the D (5 bases). The ends were cut back, 4 bases at V and 0 bases at J, with 12 bases in the middle. Germline V gives CDR1 MGHRA, CDR2 YSYEKL. This CDR3 contains 15 residues. In nucleotides, the CDR3 is TGCGCCAGCAGCCCGCCCGGGACGGTGAACACTGAAGCTTTCTTT. Translated: CASSPPGTVNTEAFF.

Of note for this clone: The conserved closing phenylalanine or tryptophan is absent in this CDR3, likely reflecting a read error. The limits of the CDR3 on the DNA are not certain, so only TCRdb's listed CDR3 is given. This CDR3 is CATNGVAGAFH. The J gene is TRBJ2-7, the V gene TRBV23-1; TRBD2, as called in the table, went unchecked against the DNA. TRBV23-1 is designated an ORF whose function remains uncertain. The CDR3 is 11 residues long, counting both termini.

The chain employs TRBV7-9 and TRBJ1-1, with D hard to call. Trimming shortened V by 5 bases and J by 0 bases, and 16 bases separated the two germline ends. The CDR3 covers 16 residues. Germline V lookup: CDR1 SEHNR, CDR2 FQNEAQ (reference sequence). The CDR3 sequence: CASSRSVADVNTEAFF. The CDR3 DNA sequence: TGTGCCAGCAGCCGTTCGGTGGCAGATGTGAACACTGAAGCTTTCTTT.

There are a few counts of this clone. The rearrangement uses TRBV7-9 and TRBJ1-1; D is perhaps TRBD1 (6 bases). The CDR3 runs 14 residues. Deletions cut 1 base from V and 3 bases from J, with 9 bases between. The V gene's germline CDR1 is SEHNR and CDR2 FQNEAQ (reference sequence). The CDR3 nucleotides read TGTGCCAGCAGCTTAGTTGAGGGGGACACTGAAGCTTTCTTT. It codes for CASSLVEGDTEAFF.

The CDR3 DNA sequence: TGCAGCGTGAACAGGGCGACTGAAGCTTTCTTT. Protein: CSVNRATEAFF. The genes are TRBV29-1 and TRBJ1-1, with D maybe TRBD1 (6 bases). The CDR3 length is 11 residues. Germline assignment: CDR1 SQVTM and CDR2 ANQGSEA. With 6 bases removed from V and 5 bases from J, the gap between germline ends came to 10 bases.

This chain uses TRBV5-6 with TRBJ1-1; D is uncertain. Germline V lookup: CDR1 SGHDT, CDR2 YYEEEE. The CDR3 is 13 residues long. Trimming removed 5 bases at V and 2 bases at J, with 10 bases between. The CDR3, as DNA: TGTGCCAGCAGGGACGAGGCTAACACTGAAGCTTTCTTT. This gives the protein CASRDEANTEAFF. Looking up the rest from reference TRBV5-6 and TRBJ1-1 gives the full variable domain: DAGVTQSPTHLIKTRGQQVTLRCSPKSGHDTVSWYQQALGQGPQFIFQYYEEEERQRGNFPDRFSGHQFPNYSSELNVNALLLGDSALYLCASRDEANTEAFFGQGTRLTVV.

The chain links TRBV29-1 to TRBJ1-2; no reliable D call. The V and J ends lost 3 bases and 4 bases respectively, with 15 bases between them. The germline gives CDR1 SQVTM, CDR2 ANQGSEA. CDR3 size: 14 residues. CDR3 coding DNA: TGCAGCGTTGATAATCTGGGTGGGTTCTATGGCTACACCTTC. It codes for CSVDNLGGFYGYTF.

This clone was found a few times. The chain carries TRBV6-5 and TRBJ1-5; D is perhaps TRBD1 (5 bases). Between the trimmed V and J ends, which lost 6 bases and 6 bases, there was a span of 12 bases. This CDR3 region has 13 residues. CDR1 is MNHEY and CDR2 is SVGAGI in the germline V gene. The CDR3 here is CASSPGGSQPQHF. Written as DNA, the CDR3 is TGTGCCAGCAGCCCGGGGGGGTCTCAGCCCCAGCATTTT.